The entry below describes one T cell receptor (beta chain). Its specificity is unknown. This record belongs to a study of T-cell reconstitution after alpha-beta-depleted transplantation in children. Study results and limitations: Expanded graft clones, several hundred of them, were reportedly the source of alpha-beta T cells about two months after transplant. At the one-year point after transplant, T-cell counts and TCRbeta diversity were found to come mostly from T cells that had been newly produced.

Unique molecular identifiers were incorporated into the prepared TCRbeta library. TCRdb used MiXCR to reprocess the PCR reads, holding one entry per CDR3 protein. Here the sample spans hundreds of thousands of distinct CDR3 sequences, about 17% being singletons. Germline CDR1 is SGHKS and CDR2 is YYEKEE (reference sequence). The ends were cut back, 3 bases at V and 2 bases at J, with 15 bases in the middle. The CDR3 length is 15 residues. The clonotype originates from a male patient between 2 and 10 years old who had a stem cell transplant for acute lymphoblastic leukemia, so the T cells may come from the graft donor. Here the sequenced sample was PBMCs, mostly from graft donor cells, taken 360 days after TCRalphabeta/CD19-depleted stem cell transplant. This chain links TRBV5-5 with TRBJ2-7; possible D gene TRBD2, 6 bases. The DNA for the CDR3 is TGTGCCAGCAGCTCCCCCGGGGGTTCCACCTACGAGCAGTACTTC. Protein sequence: CASSSPGGSTYEQYF. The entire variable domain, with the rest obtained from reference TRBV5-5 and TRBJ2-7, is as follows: DAGVTQSPTHLIKTRGQQVTLRCSPISGHKSVSWYQQVLGQGPQFIFQYYEKEERGRGNFPDRFSARQFPNYSSELNVNALLLGDSALYLCASSSPGGSTYEQYFGPGTRLTVT.